This T cell receptor (beta chain) stems from a study of blood T cells in healthy people across ages. Study-wide results and limits: With donor CMV status unknown, expanded clonotype changes were possibly confounded.

Concerning this clonotype: Its antigen is currently unknown.

Healthy Russian Caucasian donors spanned ages about 6 to 100 years. Drawing of peripheral blood yielded about 10 milliliters from each donor. PBMCs numbering at least 7 million were isolated per sample. A J-beta primer mix and a sample-barcoded 5' primer were used in a second PCR of about 7 to 11 cycles. Using its own MiXCR run on the 5' RACE reads, TCRdb lists one record per CDR3 protein. In the table there are about 2 million distinct CDR3 sequences, 49% of which are singletons. Germline CDR1 SGHTA, CDR2 FQGNSA. There are 14 residues in the CDR3. Trimming removed 6 bases at V and 6 bases at J, with 12 bases between.

The chain recombines TRBV7-2 with TRBJ1-6; D remains ambiguous. The sample was blood. The TCR sequence derives from a woman in her forties in good health. The CDR3, as DNA: TGTGCCAGCAGAGACGGGTTTTTTAATTCACCCCTCCACTTT. It codes for CASRDGFFNSPLHF.